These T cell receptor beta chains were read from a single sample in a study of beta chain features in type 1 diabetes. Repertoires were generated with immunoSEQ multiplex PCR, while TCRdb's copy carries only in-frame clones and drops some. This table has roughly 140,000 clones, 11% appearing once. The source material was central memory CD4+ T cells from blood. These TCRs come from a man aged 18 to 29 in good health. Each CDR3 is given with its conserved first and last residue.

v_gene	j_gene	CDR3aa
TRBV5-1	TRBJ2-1	CASSWPGGNEQFF
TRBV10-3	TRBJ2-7	CASSPDSYEQYF
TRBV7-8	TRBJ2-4	CASSGRTGRAKNIQYF
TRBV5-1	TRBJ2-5	CASSPRTTWETQYF
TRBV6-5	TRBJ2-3	CASSPSGRRNTQYF
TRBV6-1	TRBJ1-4	CASSSGQTNEKLFF
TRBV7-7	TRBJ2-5	CASSLVNRGETQYF
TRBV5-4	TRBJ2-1	CASSLTGGSFNEQFF
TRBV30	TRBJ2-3	CAWSSLMFQGDTQYF
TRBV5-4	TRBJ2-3	CASSSPLGGTDTQYF
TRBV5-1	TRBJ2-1	CASSRATMGSPNEQFF